This T cell receptor beta chain derives from a study of identical twins. Each cDNA held unique molecular identifiers, and template switching gave it a universal primer site. TCRdb re-called the 5' RACE reads through MiXCR, storing one row per CDR3 protein. Of fewer than 350,000 distinct CDR3 sequences listed, about 8% are singletons. Study-wide points: Conclusions were drawn cross-sectionally by statistical analysis, without following the same donors. Beta out-of-frame sequences showed weaker excess sharing between twins. A partial confounding effect on zero-insertion analyses could come from invariant MAIT and iNKT cells.

In regard to this clonotype: The antigen is undetermined.

V was pared by 4 bases and J by 0 bases, with 19 bases of the junction left unmatched. Germline CDR1 and CDR2: PRHDT and FYEKMQ (reference sequence). This CDR3 has 21 amino acids. The same sample was also used in a study of yellow fever vaccine responses in identical twins.

The sample consisted of memory (CD45RO+) T cells sorted from blood. This chain uses TRBV13 with TRBJ2-1, with 9 bases identical to TRBD1. The receptor was isolated from a woman aged 18-29 years in good health. The CDR3 DNA reads TGTGCCAGCAGCTCCAGGCCGGGACAGGGCTCCAGGCCCGTCTCCTACAATGAGCAGTTCTTC. It encodes CASSSRPGQGSRPVSYNEQFF.